Listed below are T cell receptor beta chains from one sample, sequenced in a study of tumor-infiltrating lymphocytes in localized non-small cell lung cancer. Libraries were prepared by immunoSEQ multiplex PCR; TCRdb keeps only in-frame clonotypes and omits some of them. The profile shows some 30,000 clones, 75% to 90% of them singletons. The sample consisted of lung tumor tissue. The receptors shown here come from a human donor with non-small cell lung cancer. Both conserved end residues are part of each CDR3. Each record gives: V gene, D gene, clone size, J gene, CDR3 DNA, CDR3 protein. A D gene is named only where the DNA matches it firmly. The size field is filled for only some rows; it gives once, few, many or a size class.

V: TRBV4-3
D: .
size: .
J: TRBJ2-3
DNA: TGCGCCAGCAGTCGGGGGGATACGCAGTATTTT
CDR3: CASSRGDTQYF

V: TRBV19
D: .
size: .
J: TRBJ2-6
DNA: TGTGCCAGTAGTCCACAGGGTACTGGGGCCAACGTCCTGACTTTC
CDR3: CASSPQGTGANVLTF

V: TRBV4-3
D: .
size: .
J: TRBJ1-2
DNA: TGCGCCAGCAGCCAATGGGGGGCGAATGGCTACACCTTC
CDR3: CASSQWGANGYTF

V: TRBV29-1
D: .
size: .
J: TRBJ2-7
DNA: TGCAGCGTTCGAGGAACAGCCTCCTACGAGCAGTACTTC
CDR3: CSVRGTASYEQYF

V: TRBV6-6
D: .
size: .
J: TRBJ2-7
DNA: TGTGCCAGCAGTTACACGGGACAAGCAGCCTACGAGCAGTACTTC
CDR3: CASSYTGQAAYEQYF

V: TRBV4-1
D: .
size: few
J: TRBJ2-5
DNA: TGCGCCAGCAGCCAAGATCTAGGGAGGGAGACCCAGTACTTC
CDR3: CASSQDLGRETQYF

V: TRBV28
D: .
size: .
J: TRBJ1-2
DNA: TGTGCCAGCAGTCCCCTCGGGGCCGGAAATAACTATGGCTACACCTTC
CDR3: CASSPLGAGNNYGYTF

V: TRBV11-2
D: .
size: .
J: TRBJ1-5
DNA: TGTGCCAGCAGCTTAGGGCTGAGTCAGCCCCAGCATTTT
CDR3: CASSLGLSQPQHF

V: TRBV5-4
D: .
size: .
J: TRBJ2-7
DNA: TGTGCCAGCAGCGCCGGGACACGTACCACCTACGAGCAGTACTTC
CDR3: CASSAGTRTTYEQYF

V: TRBV7-8
D: .
size: .
J: TRBJ1-1
DNA: TGTGCCAGCAGCTCTAGATCAGGGATTTCTGAAGCTTTCTTT
CDR3: CASSSRSGISEAFF

V: TRBV27
D: .
size: .
J: TRBJ2-1
DNA: TGTGCCAGCAATCCCTCCGGGGGTAATGAGCAGTTCTTC
CDR3: CASNPSGGNEQFF

V: TRBV5-1
D: .
size: few
J: TRBJ2-4
DNA: TGCGCCAGCAGCTTGTTGGTCAGGCCGAACATTCAGTACTTC
CDR3: CASSLLVRPNIQYF

V: TRBV6-5
D: TRBD1
size: .
J: TRBJ1-2
DNA: TGTGCCAGCAGTGGAGACAGGGCCTATGGCTACACCTTC
CDR3: CASSGDRAYGYTF

V: TRBV7-2
D: .
size: .
J: TRBJ2-5
DNA: TGTGCCAGCAGCTTGGGAGGTGGGGAGACCCAGTACTTC
CDR3: CASSLGGGETQYF

V: TRBV7-2
D: TRBD2
size: .
J: TRBJ2-2
DNA: TGTGCCAGCAGCGCTGCGGGGGGGGCATCCGGGGAGCTGTTTTTT
CDR3: CASSAAGGASGELFF

V: TRBV2
D: .
size: few
J: TRBJ1-4
DNA: TGTGCCAGCAGTGGTCTCCCTCGGGGCTGGGGGGAAAAACTGTTTTTT
CDR3: CASSGLPRGWGEKLFF

V: TRBV9
D: TRBD1
size: .
J: TRBJ1-6
DNA: TGTGCCAGCAGCGTAGCCGGACAGGGGCAGGGGTCACCCCTCCACTTT
CDR3: CASSVAGQGQGSPLHF

V: TRBV4-1
D: TRBD2
size: .
J: TRBJ2-1
DNA: TGCGCCAGCAGCCAAACGGGGACTAGCGGGGCCAACAATGAGCAGTTCTTC
CDR3: CASSQTGTSGANNEQFF

V: TRBV10-3
D: .
size: .
J: TRBJ2-3
DNA: TGTGCCATCAGTGAGTCGGTTTGGGGGGAACCAGATACGCAGTATTTT
CDR3: CAISESVWGEPDTQYF

V: TRBV15
D: .
size: .
J: TRBJ1-2
DNA: TGTGCCACCAGCAGAGCTAGGCAGGGGTCCTATGGCTACACCTTC
CDR3: CATSRARQGSYGYTF

V: TRBV10-3
D: TRBD1
size: .
J: TRBJ1-4
DNA: TGTGCCATCAGTGACCGGGACAGGGGGATTGCAACTAATGAAAAACTGTTTTTT
CDR3: CAISDRDRGIATNEKLFF

V: TRBV6-5
D: .
size: .
J: TRBJ2-1
DNA: TGTGCCACCACTCGGCGGGCCGACACTGAGCAGTTCTTC
CDR3: CATTRRADTEQFF

V: TRBV5-6
D: .
size: .
J: TRBJ1-6
DNA: TGTGCCAGCAGCTTGGGGCAGGGGAGTTCACCCCTCCACTTT
CDR3: CASSLGQGSSPLHF

V: TRBV4-2
D: .
size: few
J: TRBJ1-5
DNA: TGTGCCAGCAGCCAAGTGCAGGGTGGGATGGGTCAGCCCCAGCATTTT
CDR3: CASSQVQGGMGQPQHF

V: TRBV6-1
D: .
size: .
J: TRBJ2-3
DNA: TGTGCCAGCGGGGGGGCCACAGATACGCAGTATTTT
CDR3: CASGGATDTQYF

V: TRBV27
D: .
size: .
J: TRBJ1-6
DNA: TGTGCCAGCAGTTTATCGACGAGCTCCTATAATTCACCCCTCCACTTT
CDR3: CASSLSTSSYNSPLHF

V: TRBV7-8
D: TRBD1
size: .
J: TRBJ2-7
DNA: TGTGCCAGCAGCTTAGGGACAGGGATTTACGAGCAGTACTTC
CDR3: CASSLGTGIYEQYF

V: TRBV18
D: .
size: few
J: TRBJ1-5
DNA: TGTGCCAGCTCACCACCCTCTCAGCCCCAGCATTTT
CDR3: CASSPPSQPQHF

V: TRBV7-9
D: .
size: medium-sized
J: TRBJ2-7
DNA: TGTGCCAGCAGCTTGGTGACCTACGAGCAGTACTTC
CDR3: CASSLVTYEQYF

V: TRBV18
D: TRBD1
size: .
J: TRBJ1-5
DNA: TGTGCCAGCTCACCAGCCGGACAGGGCAATCAGCCCCAGCATTTT
CDR3: CASSPAGQGNQPQHF

V: TRBV11-1
D: TRBD2
size: .
J: TRBJ2-7
DNA: TGTGCCAGCAGCCCGAAAACTAGCGGGGGGATCTACGAGCAGTACTTC
CDR3: CASSPKTSGGIYEQYF

V: TRBV7-2
D: .
size: .
J: TRBJ2-5
DNA: TGTGCCAGCAGCTTATCTAGCCGAGAGACCCAGTACTTC
CDR3: CASSLSSRETQYF

V: TRBV30
D: .
size: .
J: TRBJ1-5
DNA: TGTGCCTGGAGTTGGCCAGGTGTTAAAAATCAGCCCCAGCATTTT
CDR3: CAWSWPGVKNQPQHF

V: TRBV7-6
D: .
size: .
J: TRBJ2-7
DNA: TGTGCCAGCAGCTCAGGTGGGTCGCGTCTACTCGAGCAGTACTTC
CDR3: CASSSGGSRLLEQYF

V: TRBV7-2
D: TRBD2
size: few
J: TRBJ2-1
DNA: TGTGCCAGCAGCTTACAGGGGACTAGCGGGGGTAATGAGCAGTTCTTC
CDR3: CASSLQGTSGGNEQFF

V: TRBV5-1
D: .
size: .
J: TRBJ2-2
DNA: TGCGCCAGCAGCACGACACACACCGGGGAGCTGTTTTTT
CDR3: CASSTTHTGELFF

V: TRBV4-2
D: TRBD2
size: .
J: TRBJ2-1
DNA: TGTGCCAGCAGCCAAGAATTAGCGGGGGGGTTCTCCTACAATGAGCAGTTCTTC
CDR3: CASSQELAGGFSYNEQFF

V: TRBV6-5
D: .
size: .
J: TRBJ2-1
DNA: TGTGCCAGCAGCTTTAGGGGCCCCGGTGAGCAGTTCTTC
CDR3: CASSFRGPGEQFF

V: TRBV4-1
D: TRBD2
size: .
J: TRBJ2-1
DNA: TGCGCCAGCAGCCAAGGACTAGCGGGTGAGCAGTTCTTC
CDR3: CASSQGLAGEQFF

V: TRBV4-2
D: .
size: .
J: TRBJ1-3
DNA: TGTGCCAGCAGCCAACAAGTTTCTGGAAACACCATATATTTT
CDR3: CASSQQVSGNTIYF

V: TRBV9
D: .
size: .
J: TRBJ1-1
DNA: TGTGCCAGCAGCGTAGGTGGGGCGGAAAACACTGAAGCTTTCTTT
CDR3: CASSVGGAENTEAFF

V: TRBV2
D: TRBD2
size: .
J: TRBJ2-3
DNA: TGTGCCCGCGGGGGAGCGGGGGGGCGCACAGATACGCAGTATTTT
CDR3: CARGGAGGRTDTQYF

V: TRBV7-2
D: TRBD2
size: .
J: TRBJ2-2
DNA: TGTGCCAGCAGCTTAGTCTGGAGCGGGGGCAACACCGGGGAGCTGTTTTTT
CDR3: CASSLVWSGGNTGELFF

V: TRBV4-1
D: TRBD1
size: .
J: TRBJ2-1
DNA: TGCGCCAGCAGCCAAGAGATAGGGACAGGGTTCAATGAGCAGTTCTTC
CDR3: CASSQEIGTGFNEQFF

V: TRBV25-1
D: .
size: .
J: TRBJ1-1
DNA: TGTGCCAGCAGTGAATATTCGCTGAACACTGAAGCTTTCTTT
CDR3: CASSEYSLNTEAFF

V: TRBV7-8
D: .
size: .
J: TRBJ2-7
DNA: TGTGCCAGCAGCTTAGTCTACGAGCAGTACTTC
CDR3: CASSLVYEQYF

V: TRBV4-2
D: .
size: .
J: TRBJ1-1
DNA: TGTGCCAGCAGCCAAGAGGACAGTATGAACACTGAAGCTTTCTTT
CDR3: CASSQEDSMNTEAFF

V: TRBV5-4
D: .
size: .
J: TRBJ2-1
DNA: TGTGCCAGCAGCCGCGGGGCGGGCGCCCCCCAGGGGCAGTTCTTC
CDR3: CASSRGAGAPQGQFF

V: TRBV28
D: .
size: .
J: TRBJ2-7
DNA: TGTGCCAGCAGTTTCTATGACAGCCCCTACGAGCAGTACTTC
CDR3: CASSFYDSPYEQYF

V: TRBV5-1
D: .
size: .
J: TRBJ1-1
DNA: TGCGCCAGCAGCTTGGGTGGATTTTCTGAAGCTTTCTTT
CDR3: CASSLGGFSEAFF

V: TRBV7-2
D: .
size: .
J: TRBJ2-5
DNA: TGTGCCAGCACCAATCGGGGTGGGGAGACCCAGTACTTC
CDR3: CASTNRGGETQYF

V: TRBV4-3
D: TRBD1
size: .
J: TRBJ1-1
DNA: TGCGCCAGCAGCCAAGATCTCGCGAGACAGGGAGCGAACACTGAAGCTTTCTTT
CDR3: CASSQDLARQGANTEAFF

V: TRBV5-1
D: .
size: .
J: TRBJ2-3
DNA: TGCGCCAGCAGCTTGGTGGGGGTCACAGATACGCAGTATTTT
CDR3: CASSLVGVTDTQYF

V: TRBV4-1
D: TRBD1
size: .
J: TRBJ2-5
DNA: TGCGCCAGCAGCCAAGAAGGACAGGACCAAGAGACCCAGTACTTC
CDR3: CASSQEGQDQETQYF

V: TRBV7-2
D: .
size: .
J: TRBJ2-1
DNA: TGTGCCAGCAGCGCCGGTGTCTACAATGAGCAGTTCTTC
CDR3: CASSAGVYNEQFF